The 28 T cell receptor beta chains presented below share a single source sample, sequenced in a study of blood T cell repertoires in COVID-19. Method: immunoSEQ multiplex PCR; TCRdb's copy keeps in-frame clones and lacks some. The profile shows roughly 380,000 clones, approximately 90% of them singletons. Material for sequencing was peripheral blood. Source of these receptors: a woman between 40 and 55 years old with COVID-19, enrolled during active disease.

The rearrangement joins TRBV5-6 to TRBJ2-5, with 7 bases identical to TRBD1. V lost 5 bases, J lost 3 bases, and 4 bases stayed unmatched. Germline assignment: CDR1 SGHDT and CDR2 YYEEEE. The CDR3 totals 13 residues. The CDR3 is CASRRGTEETQYF. In DNA, the CDR3 is TGTGCCAGCAGACGAGGGACAGAAGAGACCCAGTACTTC.

This chain joins TRBV24-1 and TRBJ1-1; weak D call: TRBD1 (5 bases). The CDR3 runs 13 residues. Germline loops: CDR1 KGHDR, CDR2 SFDVKD. V was cut by 8 bases and J by 1 base, with 10 bases left in between. The CDR3 DNA sequence: TGTGCCACCATCGGGGGGGAGAACACTGAAGCTTTCTTT. This sequence encodes CATIGGENTEAFF.

The chain couples TRBV27 to TRBJ1-2; possibly TRBD1 for D (5 bases). The V end lost 3 bases, the J end lost 5 bases, and 13 bases lay between the germline ends. The CDR3 has 14 amino acids. Germline CDR1 is MNHEY and CDR2 is SMNVEV (reference sequence). The CDR3 coding sequence is TGTGCCAGCAGTTTTGATGGGAAGGGGTATGGCTACACCTTC. Residues: CASSFDGKGYGYTF.

This clone occurred once. The chain uses TRBV7-2 and TRBJ2-5; 7 bases are a match to TRBD2. V dropped 5 bases and J dropped 3; count of bases not matched to a gene: 9. The CDR3 covers 15 residues. Germline values: CDR1 SGHTA, CDR2 FQGNSA. As DNA, the CDR3 is TGTGCCAGCAGCCCATCGGGGGGACGTGAAGAGACCCAGTACTTC. It codes for CASSPSGGREETQYF. Looking up the rest from reference TRBV7-2 and TRBJ2-5 gives the full variable domain: GAGVSQSPSNKVTEKGKDVELRCDPISGHTALYWYRQSLGQGLEFLIYFQGNSAPDKSGLPSDRFSAERTGGSVSTLTIQRTQQEDSAVYLCASSPSGGREETQYFGPGTRLLVL.

This chain links TRBV6-1 with TRBJ1-2; D gene ambiguous. Germline assignment: CDR1 MNHNS and CDR2 SASEGT. Trimming removed 0 bases from V and 6 bases from J, with 8 bases in between. This CDR3 region has 13 residues. Here the CDR3 reads CASSEARDNGYTF. The CDR3 DNA follows: TGTGCCAGCAGTGAAGCGCGCGACAATGGCTACACCTTC.

J is TRBJ2-7 and V is TRBV27, with 10 bases lining up with TRBD2. This CDR3 region has 19 residues. Germline V CDR1 and CDR2: MNHEY, SMNVEV (reference sequence). V trimming: 1 base; J trimming: 2 bases; junction bases outside the gene matches: 14. CDR3 loop: CASSLYGSGGQWGTYEQYF. The CDR3 DNA follows: TGTGCCAGCAGTTTATATGGTAGCGGGGGGCAATGGGGAACCTACGAGCAGTACTTC.

Points on this clone: This may be a read error: a much more frequent sequence differs by one nucleotide. The rearrangement joins TRBV2 to TRBJ1-1; TRBD1 agrees at 9 bases. The germline CDR1 and CDR2 sequences are SNHLY and FYNNEI. Trimming took 5 bases from V and 1 from J; bases not matched to a gene: 2. The CDR3 spans 14 residues. The CDR3 nucleotides are TGTGCCAGCAGTTCACAGGGGGCGAACACTGAAGCTTTCTTT. Translated, it gives CASSSQGANTEAFF.

The chain couples TRBV2 to TRBJ2-7; TRBD2 agrees at 8 bases. Per the germline V gene, CDR1 is SNHLY and CDR2 is FYNNEI. The CDR3 spans 15 residues. The junction had 13 bases not matched to a gene; V was cut back by 6 bases and J by 6 bases. The CDR3 protein is CASSPGTRTLGEQYF. The CDR3 nucleotides read TGTGCCAGCAGCCCCGGGACTAGGACTCTCGGCGAGCAGTACTTC.

This clone was detected a few times. V usage is TRBV30 and J usage is TRBJ1-6, with a weak D call TRBD1 (5 bases). Germline V gives CDR1 GTSNPN, CDR2 SVGIG (reference sequence). Between the trimmed V and J ends, which lost 4 bases and 8 bases, there was a span of 15 bases. The CDR3 is 14 amino acids. As DNA, the CDR3 is TGTGCCTGGACCTCCGGCAGGGTGGATTCACCCCTCCACTTT. Its translation: CAWTSGRVDSPLHF.

The chain uses TRBV3-1 (or the pseudogene TRBV3-2) and TRBJ2-3; D unresolved. Trimming removed 2 bases at V and 0 bases at J, with 15 bases between. Germline-derived CDR1 and CDR2 are LGHDT and YNNKEL (reference sequence). The CDR3 runs to 17 residues. The CDR3 sequence is CASSQFLPSTSTDTQYF. In DNA form, the CDR3 reads TGTGCCAGCAGCCAATTTCTGCCAAGTACTAGCACAGATACGCAGTATTTT.

The chain recombines TRBV7-9 with TRBJ1-5; perhaps TRBD1 as D (6 bases). The ends were cut back, 5 bases at V and 4 bases at J, with 18 bases in the middle. CDR3 length: 16 amino acids. The V gene's germline CDR1 is SEHNR and CDR2 FQNEAQ (reference sequence). DNA for the CDR3: TGTGCCAGCAGCCAGGACAGCCTATCGGGGAATCAGCCCCAGCATTTT. Translated: CASSQDSLSGNQPQHF.

The chain combines TRBV30 with TRBJ2-5, with 14 bases fitting TRBD2. This CDR3 region has 16 residues. CDR1 GTSNPN and CDR2 SVGIG come from the germline V gene (reference sequence). V dropped 2 bases and J dropped 9; count of bases not matched to a gene: 11. CDR3 amino acids: CAWSSGGTSGSGAQYF. DNA for the CDR3: TGTGCCTGGAGTTCAGGCGGGACTAGCGGGAGCGGGGCCCAGTACTTC.

Only one count was recorded for this clone. The chain uses TRBV5-1 and TRBJ1-1; D may be TRBD1 (5 bases). V lost 0 bases, J lost 2 bases, and 17 bases lay in between. The CDR3 loop spans 17 amino acids. Germline lookup yields CDR1 SGHRS and CDR2 YFSETQ. The DNA for the CDR3 is TGCGCCAGCAGCTTGGCCAAGTCAGGGAATTTAAACACTGAAGCTTTCTTT. The encoded protein is CASSLAKSGNLNTEAFF.

This chain connects TRBV28 to TRBJ1-2; TRBD1 matches 11 bases. The CDR3 length is 14 residues. Germline V gives CDR1 MDHEN, CDR2 SYDVKM. V shed 8 bases and J 2 bases; nucleotides not matched to a gene: 4. The CDR3, as DNA: TGTGCCAGCCTCGGACAGGGGGCGAACTATGGCTACACCTTC. Its protein is CASLGQGANYGYTF.

This rearrangement joins TRBV3-1 (or the pseudogene TRBV3-2) to TRBJ1-2; the match to TRBD1 covers 9 bases. The V and J ends lost 1 base and 2 bases, in that order; junction bases with no gene match: 5. The germline V gene has CDR1 LGHDT and CDR2 YNNKEL (reference sequence). The CDR3 has 16 amino acids. The CDR3 is CASSQGRGQGNYGYTF. The CDR3, as DNA: TGTGCCAGCAGCCAAGGCAGGGGACAGGGAAACTATGGCTACACCTTC.

This chain links TRBV7-2 with TRBJ2-2; 7 bases agree with TRBD2. Germline assignment: CDR1 SGHTA and CDR2 FQGNSA. The CDR3 has 17 residues. V was pared by 0 bases and J by 1 base, with 5 bases of the junction left unmatched. CDR3 DNA: TGTGCCAGCAGCTTAGCCATAGCGGGCTTGAACACCGGGGAGCTGTTTTTT. Translation: CASSLAIAGLNTGELFF.

The chain uses TRBV9 and TRBJ1-6, with D possibly being TRBD1 (5 bases). The V end was cut by 0 bases, the J end by 3 bases, with 13 bases between. The CDR3 contains 17 residues. CDR1 is SGDLS and CDR2 is YYNGEE in the germline V gene. In DNA form, the CDR3 reads TGTGCCAGCAGCGTAGGGGGGGGAAGTAACTATAATTCACCCCTCCACTTT. This gives the protein CASSVGGGSNYNSPLHF.

This clone was detected only once. The genes are TRBV9 and TRBJ1-3; D might be TRBD1 (5 bases). Looked up from germline, CDR1 is SGDLS and CDR2 is YYNGEE. V lost 1 base and J lost 0, with 11 bases in between. This CDR3 is built from 16 residues. CDR3 in DNA: TGTGCCAGCAGCGTACTGGAAGGGGCCTCTGGAAACACCATATATTTT. Translated, it gives CASSVLEGASGNTIYF.

The chain combines TRBV4-1 with TRBJ1-3; D is unresolved. Per germline, CDR1 MGHRA and CDR2 YSYEKL. V gave up 1 base and J gave up 0 bases, with 10 bases separating them. The CDR3 has 16 amino acids. CDR3 nucleotide sequence: TGCGCCAGCAGCCAAGGGGCAGTCAACTCTGGAAACACCATATATTTT. This encodes CASSQGAVNSGNTIYF.

The rearrangement links TRBV12-3 or TRBV12-4 to TRBJ1-5; 8 bases align to TRBD1. The V gene end was trimmed by 6 bases and the J gene end by 5 bases; junction bases not matched to a gene: 3. This CDR3 has 13 residues. The CDR3 nucleotides are TGTGCCAGCAGCTTGGGACAGGATCAGCCCCAGCATTTT. Its protein product is CASSLGQDQPQHF.

The chain uses TRBV5-1 and TRBJ2-2, with D tentatively TRBD1 (6 bases). Per germline, CDR1 SGHRS and CDR2 YFSETQ. This CDR3 is built from 14 residues. The V end lost 3 bases, the J end lost 1 base, and 7 bases lay between the germline ends. The CDR3 here is CASSSTGNTGELFF. The CDR3 DNA is TGCGCCAGCAGCTCGACAGGGAACACCGGGGAGCTGTTTTTT.

The chain combines TRBV29-1 with TRBJ2-7, with 7 bases lining up with TRBD1. V dropped 6 bases and J dropped 2; count of bases not matched to a gene: 13. Looked up from germline, CDR1 is SQVTM and CDR2 is ANQGSEA. The length of the CDR3 is 15 residues. Here the CDR3 DNA reads TGCAGCGTCGCGAGGGGCCGGGACAGCGCCTACGAGCAGTACTTC. It yields the protein CSVARGRDSAYEQYF.

The chain carries TRBV2 and TRBJ2-7, with TRBD2 matching over 9 bases. V lost 11 bases and J lost 5; bases outside the gene matches: 13. CDR1 is SNHLY, CDR2 FYNNEI, per germline. This CDR3 comprises 14 residues. In DNA form, the CDR3 reads TGTGCCTCGACGGGGAGCGGGAGGAGGAACGAGCAGTACTTC. Its protein product is CASTGSGRRNEQYF.

J is TRBJ2-1 and V is TRBV7-3; D ambiguous. This CDR3 has 16 residues. Germline-derived CDR1 and CDR2 are SGHTA and FQGTGA. V shed 3 bases and J shed 0 bases, with 12 bases lying between them. CDR3 DNA: TGTGCCAGCAGCTTCGGGTCGGCGAGCTCCTACAATGAGCAGTTCTTC. Its translation is CASSFGSASSYNEQFF.

This clone has just a few counts. V gene TRBV9 combines with J gene TRBJ1-3; D uncertain. V lost 0 bases and J 0 bases, leaving 7 bases between the germline ends. This CDR3 is built from 15 residues. The germline CDR1 and CDR2 sequences are SGDLS and YYNGEE. The CDR3 sequence is CASSVEENSGNTIYF. The CDR3 DNA reads as TGTGCCAGCAGCGTAGAGGAGAACTCTGGAAACACCATATATTTT.

The J gene is TRBJ1-3, the V gene TRBV28; 8 nucleotides match TRBD1. This CDR3 spans 15 amino acids. The J segment lost 1 base and the V segment lost 4 bases, leaving 3 bases of the junction unmatched. CDR1 and CDR2 from the germline V gene are MDHEN and SYDVKM. Written as DNA, the CDR3 is TGTGCCAGCAGTTCCTACAGGGGGTCTGGAAACACCATATATTTT. Translated, it gives CASSSYRGSGNTIYF.

The table lists this clone with a few counts. The chain links TRBV30 to TRBJ1-5, with 7 bases lining up with TRBD1. The length of the CDR3 is 14 residues. V shed 1 base and J 3 bases; nucleotides not matched to a gene: 3. CDR1 is GTSNPN and CDR2 is SVGIG in the germline V gene (reference sequence). CDR3 residues: CAWSAGTVNQPQHF. The CDR3 DNA reads TGTGCCTGGAGTGCCGGGACAGTCAATCAGCCCCAGCATTTT.

V is TRBV7-9 and J is TRBJ1-5, with D tentatively TRBD1 (5 bases). The CDR3 is made up of 12 amino acids. Germline V CDR1 and CDR2: SEHNR, FQNEAQ (reference sequence). V lost 5 bases, J lost 12 bases, and 14 bases lay in between. DNA of the CDR3: TGTGCCAGCAGCCAATCAGGCGACAGCCAGCATTTT. Translating it yields CASSQSGDSQHF.